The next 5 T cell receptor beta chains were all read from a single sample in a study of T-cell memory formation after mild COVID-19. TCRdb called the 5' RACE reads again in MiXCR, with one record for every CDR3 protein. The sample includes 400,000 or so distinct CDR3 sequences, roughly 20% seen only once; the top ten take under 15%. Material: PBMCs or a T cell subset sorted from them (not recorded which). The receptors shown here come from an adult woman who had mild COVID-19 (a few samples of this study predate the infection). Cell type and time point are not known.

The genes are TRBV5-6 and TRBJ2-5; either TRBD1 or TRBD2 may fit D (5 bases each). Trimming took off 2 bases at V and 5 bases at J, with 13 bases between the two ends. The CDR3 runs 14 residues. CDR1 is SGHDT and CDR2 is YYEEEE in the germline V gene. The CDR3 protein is CASSLIRGAETQYF. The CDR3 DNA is TGTGCCAGCAGCTTAATTCGGGGCGCGGAGACCCAGTACTTC. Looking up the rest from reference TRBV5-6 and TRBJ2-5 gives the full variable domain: DAGVTQSPTHLIKTRGQQVTLRCSPKSGHDTVSWYQQALGQGPQFIFQYYEEEERQRGNFPDRFSGHQFPNYSSELNVNALLLGDSALYLCASSLIRGAETQYFGPGTRLLVL.

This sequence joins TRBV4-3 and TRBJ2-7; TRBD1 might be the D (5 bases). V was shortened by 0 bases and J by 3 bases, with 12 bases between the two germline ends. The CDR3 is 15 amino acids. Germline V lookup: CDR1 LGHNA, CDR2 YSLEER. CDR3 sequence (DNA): TGCGCCAGCAGCCAAGATGGAACAGGATACTACGAGCAGTACTTC. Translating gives CASSQDGTGYYEQYF.

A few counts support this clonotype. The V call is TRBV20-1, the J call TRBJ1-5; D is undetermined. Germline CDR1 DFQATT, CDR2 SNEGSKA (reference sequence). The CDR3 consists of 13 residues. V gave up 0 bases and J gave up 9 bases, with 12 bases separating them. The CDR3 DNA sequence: TGCAGTGCTAGAGATTTGGGTTCGGTGCCCCAGCATTTT. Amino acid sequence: CSARDLGSVPQHF.

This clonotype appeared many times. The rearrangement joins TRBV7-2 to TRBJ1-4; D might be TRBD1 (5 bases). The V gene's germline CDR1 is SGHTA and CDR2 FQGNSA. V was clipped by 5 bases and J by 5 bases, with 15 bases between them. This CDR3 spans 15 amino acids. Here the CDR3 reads CASSPAGTSNEKLFF. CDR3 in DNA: TGTGCCAGCAGCCCCGCCGGGACCTCCAATGAAAAACTGTTTTTT.

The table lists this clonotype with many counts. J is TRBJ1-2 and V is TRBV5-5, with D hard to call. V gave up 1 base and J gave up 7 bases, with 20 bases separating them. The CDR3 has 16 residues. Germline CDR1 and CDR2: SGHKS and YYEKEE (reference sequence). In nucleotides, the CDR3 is TGTGCCAGCAGCTTGAAGGTCCCCGCGACACGGGGTGGCTACACCTTC. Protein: CASSLKVPATRGGYTF. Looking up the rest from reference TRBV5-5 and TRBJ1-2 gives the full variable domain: DAGVTQSPTHLIKTRGQQVTLRCSPISGHKSVSWYQQVLGQGPQFIFQYYEKEERGRGNFPDRFSARQFPNYSSELNVNALLLGDSALYLCASSLKVPATRGGYTFGSGTRLTVV.